A selection of T cell receptor beta chains follows, all from one sample in a study of blood T cell repertoires in COVID-19. Sequencing was performed with immunoSEQ multiplex PCR; in TCRdb, only in-frame clones are kept and a portion is missing. The sample lists more than 150,000 clones, 84% occurring once. Sequenced: peripheral blood. These TCRs come from a young man with active or convalescent COVID-19. CDR3s include the opening cysteine and the closing phenylalanine or tryptophan. A D gene is named only where the DNA matches it firmly. Where a row states a size, it is once, few, many or the class of an expanded clone; other rows omit it.

D: TRBD2
V: TRBV6-5
J: TRBJ2-7
size: few
CDR3: CASSYGTSVDEQYF
DNA: TGTGCCAGCAGTTACGGGACTAGCGTCGACGAGCAGTACTTC

D: -
V: TRBV19
J: TRBJ1-1
size: -
CDR3: CASVGRWNTEAFF
DNA: TGTGCCAGTGTGGGGCGCTGGAACACTGAAGCTTTCTTT

D: -
V: TRBV5-6
J: TRBJ1-1
size: once
CDR3: CASSSGATEAFF
DNA: TGTGCCAGCAGCTCAGGGGCAACTGAAGCTTTCTTT

D: -
V: TRBV5-1
J: TRBJ2-3
size: many
CDR3: CASSLGRDLNTDTQYF
DNA: TGCGCCAGCAGCTTGGGTAGGGACTTAAACACAGATACGCAGTATTTT

D: -
V: TRBV3-1/TRBV3-2
J: TRBJ2-7
size: few
CDR3: CASSHQRSGYEQYF
DNA: TGTGCCAGCAGCCACCAGCGGAGCGGTTACGAGCAGTACTTC

D: -
V: TRBV6-1
J: TRBJ2-6
size: -
CDR3: CASSEAGGGANVLTF
DNA: TGTGCCAGCAGTGAAGCAGGGGGTGGGGCCAACGTCCTGACTTTC

D: -
V: TRBV7-2
J: TRBJ2-6
size: -
CDR3: CASRRGGVSGANVLTF
DNA: TGTGCCAGCAGAAGGGGCGGTGTCTCTGGGGCCAACGTCCTGACTTTC

D: TRBD1
V: TRBV6-5
J: TRBJ1-4
size: few
CDR3: CASRATGGPNEKLFF
DNA: TGTGCCAGCAGAGCTACAGGGGGCCCTAATGAAAAACTGTTTTTT

D: TRBD1
V: TRBV2
J: TRBJ1-5
size: once
CDR3: CASRHAQTGVNQPQHF
DNA: TGTGCCAGCAGGCACGCGCAAACAGGGGTCAATCAGCCCCAGCATTTT

D: -
V: TRBV11-2
J: TRBJ1-3
size: once
CDR3: CASSVSGLLPFSGNTIYF
DNA: TGTGCCAGCAGCGTCTCAGGGCTCCTTCCCTTCTCTGGAAACACCATATATTTT

D: -
V: TRBV11-2
J: TRBJ1-1
size: -
CDR3: CASSLSGGNTEAFF
DNA: TGTGCCAGCAGCCTGTCGGGGGGAAACACTGAAGCTTTCTTT

D: -
V: TRBV4-3
J: TRBJ2-1
size: -
CDR3: CASSQDKMSERNEQFF
DNA: TGCGCCAGCAGCCAAGATAAGATGAGCGAGCGGAATGAGCAGTTCTTC

D: -
V: TRBV5-6
J: TRBJ1-2
size: once
CDR3: CASSFYRANYGYTF
DNA: TGTGCCAGCAGCTTTTACAGGGCTAACTATGGCTACACCTTC

D: -
V: TRBV18
J: TRBJ1-5
size: -
CDR3: CASSPLGGSNQPQHF
DNA: TGTGCCAGCTCACCCCTCGGGGGTAGCAATCAGCCCCAGCATTTT

D: TRBD1
V: TRBV30
J: TRBJ1-1
size: few
CDR3: CAGRDRRYTEAFF
DNA: TGTGCCGGCAGGGACAGGAGGTACACTGAAGCTTTCTTT

D: -
V: TRBV27
J: TRBJ2-5
size: -
CDR3: CASSTGETQYF
DNA: TGTGCCAGCAGTACAGGAGAGACCCAGTACTTC

D: TRBD1
V: TRBV28
J: TRBJ1-2
size: -
CDR3: CASSFGTGIGYTF
DNA: TGTGCCAGCAGTTTCGGGACAGGGATAGGCTACACCTTC

D: TRBD1
V: TRBV19
J: TRBJ1-6
size: -
CDR3: CASLDRANSPLHF
DNA: TGTGCCAGCCTGGACAGGGCGAATTCACCCCTCCACTTT

D: -
V: TRBV7-9
J: TRBJ1-5
size: -
CDR3: CASSLDLQGNQPQHF
DNA: TGTGCCAGCAGCTTAGATCTACAGGGAAATCAGCCCCAGCATTTT

D: -
V: TRBV7-9
J: TRBJ1-3
size: -
CDR3: CASSPGSKDTIYF
DNA: TGTGCCAGCAGCCCCGGGTCCAAAGACACCATATATTTT

D: -
V: TRBV5-1
J: TRBJ2-2
size: -
CDR3: CASSLDRAGTGELFF
DNA: TGCGCCAGCAGCTTGGACAGGGCAGGCACCGGGGAGCTGTTTTTT

D: -
V: TRBV4-2
J: TRBJ1-5
size: -
CDR3: CASSGGRSNQPQHF
DNA: TGTGCCAGCAGCGGAGGTAGAAGCAATCAGCCCCAGCATTTT

D: -
V: TRBV7-9
J: TRBJ1-4
size: -
CDR3: CAIQSLNEKLFF
DNA: TGTGCCATCCAGTCCCTTAATGAAAAACTGTTTTTT

D: -
V: TRBV7-3
J: TRBJ2-1
size: -
CDR3: CASSLRAQGLTGSRNEQFF
DNA: TGTGCCAGCAGCTTACGGGCCCAGGGTCTTACCGGGAGCAGGAATGAGCAGTTCTTC

D: TRBD1
V: TRBV6-5
J: TRBJ2-7
size: few
CDR3: CASRYRGQGRTYEQYF
DNA: TGTGCCAGCAGGTACCGCGGACAGGGGAGGACCTACGAGCAGTACTTC

D: TRBD1
V: TRBV19
J: TRBJ1-6
size: -
CDR3: CASSISGQNNSPLHF
DNA: TGTGCCAGTAGCATTTCGGGACAGAATAATTCACCCCTCCACTTT

D: -
V: TRBV29-1
J: TRBJ1-1
size: -
CDR3: CSVSGSLNTEAFF
DNA: TGCAGCGTTTCCGGGTCTTTGAACACTGAAGCTTTCTTT

D: TRBD1
V: TRBV10-3
J: TRBJ1-1
size: -
CDR3: CAISVEGARTEAFF
DNA: TGTGCCATCAGTGTGGAGGGGGCGCGAACTGAAGCTTTCTTT

D: TRBD1
V: TRBV6-5
J: TRBJ2-5
size: -
CDR3: CASSYVSWTGKETQYF
DNA: TGTGCCAGCAGTTATGTCTCTTGGACAGGGAAAGAGACCCAGTACTTC

D: -
V: TRBV27
J: TRBJ1-6
size: -
CDR3: CASSLSRRDGSPLHF
DNA: TGTGCCAGCAGTTTATCGAGGAGGGATGGTTCACCCCTCCACTTT

D: -
V: TRBV5-8
J: TRBJ1-3
size: once
CDR3: CASSLKGAGNTIYF
DNA: TGTGCCAGCAGCTTGAAGGGGGCTGGAAACACCATATATTTT

D: TRBD2
V: TRBV7-3
J: TRBJ2-1
size: -
CDR3: CASSPVAGSSYNEQFF
DNA: TGTGCCAGCAGCCCCGTAGCGGGCAGCTCCTACAATGAGCAGTTCTTC

D: TRBD1
V: TRBV6-2/TRBV6-3
J: TRBJ1-5
size: -
CDR3: CASSSGQGSNQPQHF
DNA: TGTGCCAGCAGTTCGGGACAGGGAAGCAATCAGCCCCAGCATTTT

D: -
V: TRBV4-3
J: TRBJ2-1
size: -
CDR3: CASSQDPGIGQNYNEQFF
DNA: TGCGCCAGCAGCCAAGATCCCGGTATAGGACAGAACTACAATGAGCAGTTCTTC

D: TRBD1
V: TRBV5-1
J: TRBJ2-4
size: -
CDR3: CASSGTGGNIQYF
DNA: TGCGCCAGCAGCGGGACAGGGGGTAACATTCAGTACTTC

D: -
V: TRBV28
J: TRBJ1-5
size: -
CDR3: CASSFSVSSNQPQHF
DNA: TGTGCCAGCAGTTTTTCAGTTTCTAGCAATCAGCCCCAGCATTTT

D: -
V: TRBV2
J: TRBJ2-7
size: -
CDR3: CASSPDSRTYEQYF
DNA: TGTGCCAGCAGTCCTGACAGCCGAACCTACGAGCAGTACTTC

D: TRBD1
V: TRBV19
J: TRBJ1-2
size: -
CDR3: CASTRTGGDYGYTF
DNA: TGTGCCAGTACCCGGACAGGGGGAGATTATGGCTACACCTTC

D: -
V: TRBV29-1
J: TRBJ2-3
size: -
CDR3: CSVRAGRSTDTQYF
DNA: TGCAGCGTTAGGGCGGGGCGTAGCACAGATACGCAGTATTTT

D: -
V: TRBV4-1
J: TRBJ1-6
size: -
CDR3: CASSPPNYPSPNSPLHF
DNA: TGCGCCAGCAGCCCACCAAATTACCCGAGCCCAAATTCACCCCTCCACTTT

D: -
V: TRBV5-6
J: TRBJ1-3
size: -
CDR3: CASSRGPQNGNTIYF
DNA: TGTGCCAGCAGTAGGGGCCCCCAGAATGGAAACACCATATATTTT

D: -
V: TRBV15
J: TRBJ1-6
size: -
CDR3: CATSRDNTENSPLHF
DNA: TGTGCCACCAGCAGAGATAATACAGAGAATTCACCCCTCCACTTT

D: TRBD1
V: TRBV28
J: TRBJ2-1
size: -
CDR3: CASSEGQKPRDEQFF
DNA: TGTGCCAGCAGTGAGGGACAGAAACCTCGGGATGAGCAGTTCTTC

D: -
V: TRBV19
J: TRBJ1-1
size: -
CDR3: CASSTQGGGNTEAFF
DNA: TGTGCCAGTAGTACCCAGGGCGGGGGGAACACTGAAGCTTTCTTT

D: -
V: TRBV4-1
J: TRBJ1-6
size: -
CDR3: CASSPVGQKIHF
DNA: TGCGCCAGCAGCCCCGTCGGACAGAAGATCCACTTT

D: -
V: TRBV6-5
J: TRBJ2-1
size: -
CDR3: CASTLLIQRNEQFF
DNA: TGTGCCAGCACCCTTCTGATTCAGCGGAATGAGCAGTTCTTC

D: TRBD2
V: TRBV27
J: TRBJ2-1
size: -
CDR3: CASRPLAGGYNEQFF
DNA: TGTGCCAGCAGACCTCTAGCGGGAGGGTACAATGAGCAGTTCTTC

D: TRBD1
V: TRBV29-1
J: TRBJ1-1
size: -
CDR3: CSAGTGGNTEAFF
DNA: TGCAGCGCTGGGACAGGGGGCAACACTGAAGCTTTCTTT

D: -
V: TRBV29-1
J: TRBJ1-1
size: -
CDR3: CSVLDRNTEAFF
DNA: TGCAGCGTACTGGACAGGAACACTGAAGCTTTCTTT

D: -
V: TRBV12-3/TRBV12-4
J: TRBJ1-2
size: -
CDR3: CASSFWSEGYTF
DNA: TGTGCCAGCAGTTTTTGGTCGGAGGGCTACACCTTC

D: -
V: TRBV15
J: TRBJ2-7
size: -
CDR3: CATSRDQAGRSSYEQYF
DNA: TGTGCCACCAGCAGAGATCAGGCAGGTCGATCCTCCTACGAGCAGTACTTC

D: -
V: TRBV19
J: TRBJ2-2
size: -
CDR3: CASSIRGGAGELFF
DNA: TGTGCCAGTAGTATTCGTGGGGGCGCCGGGGAGCTGTTTTTT

D: TRBD1
V: TRBV7-3
J: TRBJ1-1
size: -
CDR3: CASSSETGLNTEAFF
DNA: TGTGCCAGCAGCTCGGAGACAGGGTTGAACACTGAAGCTTTCTTT

D: TRBD2
V: TRBV28
J: TRBJ2-7
size: once
CDR3: CASSTPGTSYEQYF
DNA: TGTGCCAGCAGTACCCCCGGGACTAGCTACGAGCAGTACTTC

D: -
V: TRBV2
J: TRBJ2-2
size: -
CDR3: CASRSGGATYTGELFF
DNA: TGTGCCAGCAGAAGTGGGGGGGCAACCTACACCGGGGAGCTGTTTTTT